A single sample gave rise to the 28 T cell receptor beta chains below, sequenced in a study of control samples from healthy donors and cancer patients. The method was immunoSEQ multiplex PCR; TCRdb's version includes in-frame clones alone and lacks a portion of them. The sample lists 150,000 to 200,000 clones; approximately 91% were seen once. Sample: blood. The receptor source for this set is a woman aged 35 to 49 in good health.

The CDR3 DNA sequence: TGTGCCACCAAGATCGGGGATGGCTACACCTTC. Its protein is CATKIGDGYTF. The rearrangement uses TRBV24-1 and TRBJ1-2; D is uncertain. CDR1 and CDR2 from the germline V gene are KGHDR and SFDVKD. The CDR3 extends over 11 amino acids. V lost 8 bases and J lost 6, with 9 bases in between.

The chain carries TRBV29-1 and TRBJ2-4, with 8 bases fitting TRBD1. CDR1 is SQVTM and CDR2 is ANQGSEA in the germline V gene. V dropped 0 bases and J dropped 8; count of bases not matched to a gene: 6. The CDR3 consists of 14 residues. Written as DNA, the CDR3 is TGCAGCGTTGAAGAACAGGGGGTCCCATACATTCAGTACTTC. It yields the protein CSVEEQGVPYIQYF.

About this clone: Other DNA sequences of this sample code for an identical CDR3. The chain joins TRBV2 to TRBJ2-1, with 10 bases fitting TRBD2. J lost 5 bases, V lost 6 bases, and 1 base had no gene match. Germline V gene lookup returns CDR1 SNHLY and CDR2 FYNNEI. The CDR3 sequence is 13 residues long. For the CDR3, the DNA is TGTGCCAGCAGACTAGCGGGGAACAATGAGCAGTTCTTC. It translates to CASRLAGNNEQFF.

The table lists this clone with a count of one. This sequence joins TRBV5-6 and TRBJ1-5; 11 bases fit TRBD1. Germline V gene sequence: CDR1 SGHDT, CDR2 YYEEEE. V was pared by 0 bases and J by 1 base, with 6 bases of the junction left unmatched. The CDR3 covers 18 residues. The CDR3 DNA sequence: TGTGCCAGCAGCTTGGGAGGACAGGGGGCGCGAAGCAATCAGCCCCAGCATTTT. The encoded protein is CASSLGGQGARSNQPQHF.

The J gene is TRBJ2-5, the V gene TRBV7-9; 9 bases are a match to TRBD1. Germline CDR1 reads SEHNR; CDR2 reads FQNEAQ (reference sequence). CDR3 length: 15 amino acids. The junction had 3 bases not matched to a gene; V was cut back by 0 bases and J by 4 bases. DNA for the CDR3: TGTGCCAGCAGCTTAGCGGACAGGGGTGGAGAGACCCAGTACTTC. This codes for CASSLADRGGETQYF.

The rearrangement uses TRBV6-5 and TRBJ1-5; D might be TRBD1 (5 bases). The V and J ends lost 7 bases and 4 bases respectively, with 17 bases between them. Per germline, CDR1 MNHEY and CDR2 SVGAGI. The CDR3 has 15 amino acids. The CDR3 nucleotides read TGTGCCAGCACGGGGAGGGGAGGCCAGAATCAGCCCCAGCATTTT. Protein: CASTGRGGQNQPQHF.

The V and J genes are TRBV12-3 or TRBV12-4 and TRBJ2-7; 8 bases line up with TRBD1. The junction had 7 bases not matched to a gene; V was cut back by 6 bases and J by 6 bases. This CDR3 spans 13 amino acids. CDR3 sequence (DNA): TGTGCCAGCAGGGCCCAGGGGGCGGGCGAGCAGTACTTC. Translating gives CASRAQGAGEQYF.

Regarding this clone: Other DNA sequences of this sample code for an identical CDR3. The chain uses TRBV12-3 or TRBV12-4 and TRBJ1-1; the D is unclear. The CDR3 length is 13 residues. The V and J ends lost 1 base and 3 bases respectively, with 6 bases between them. This CDR3 is CASSLVGDTEAFF. The CDR3 nucleotides are TGTGCCAGCAGTTTAGTTGGGGACACTGAAGCTTTCTTT.

J is TRBJ2-5 and V is TRBV7-9; the D call may be TRBD1 or TRBD2 (5 bases each). The V gene lost 0 bases and the J gene lost 4 bases, with 24 bases spanning the gap. Germline values: CDR1 SEHNR, CDR2 FQNEAQ (reference sequence). This CDR3 comprises 19 residues. CDR3 residues: CASSLAGSDGDGWSETQYF. The CDR3 nucleotides read TGTGCCAGCAGCTTAGCCGGGTCTGACGGGGACGGGTGGTCAGAGACCCAGTACTTC.

The V call is TRBV29-1, the J call TRBJ2-3, with D unresolved. The CDR3 has 13 amino acids. Germline CDR1 reads SQVTM; CDR2 reads ANQGSEA. The ends were cut back, 5 bases at V and 4 bases at J, with 13 bases in the middle. The CDR3 here is CSVSGRVADTQYF. The CDR3 DNA reads as TGCAGCGTTTCCGGACGAGTAGCAGATACGCAGTATTTT.

The gene calls are TRBV2 and TRBJ1-4; D ambiguous. Trimming cost V 5 bases and J 1 base, with 8 bases left between them. In germline, CDR1 is SNHLY, CDR2 FYNNEI. The CDR3 covers 14 residues. The CDR3 protein is CASSSTVTNEKLFF. CDR3 sequence (DNA): TGTGCCAGCAGTTCAACAGTAACTAATGAAAAACTGTTTTTT.

The J gene is TRBJ2-1, the V gene TRBV19, with 15 bases identical to TRBD2. The CDR3 length is 16 residues. The ends lost 0 bases at V and 9 bases at J; junction bases unmatched: 3. Per the germline V gene, CDR1 is LNHDA and CDR2 is SQIVND (reference sequence). CDR3 loop: CASSIDQGLAGGEQFF. The DNA of the CDR3 is TGTGCCAGTAGTATAGATCAGGGACTAGCGGGGGGTGAGCAGTTCTTC.

V usage is TRBV27 and J usage is TRBJ1-1; D call uncertain. Germline CDR1 reads MNHEY; CDR2 reads SMNVEV (reference sequence). The CDR3 is made up of 12 amino acids. Trimming shortened V by 6 bases and J by 3 bases, and 8 bases separated the two germline ends. As DNA, the CDR3 is TGTGCCAGCAGGAGCATCTACACTGAAGCTTTCTTT. Its protein product is CASRSIYTEAFF.

The chain couples TRBV5-4 to TRBJ2-5; 12 bases agree with TRBD2. With V trimmed by 5 bases and J by 2 bases, 7 bases remained unmatched. Germline assignment: CDR1 SGHNT and CDR2 YYREEE (reference sequence). CDR3 length: 16 amino acids. The DNA of the CDR3 is TGTGCCAGCAGACCTACCGGGACTAGCGGGCAAGAGACCCAGTACTTC. The encoded protein is CASRPTGTSGQETQYF. The full variable domain, in which reference TRBV5-4 and TRBJ2-5 provide the parts outside the CDR3, is ETGVTQSPTHLIKTRGQQVTLRCSSQSGHNTVSWYQQALGQGPQFIFQYYREEENGRGNFPPRFSGLQFPNYSSELNVNALELDDSALYLCASRPTGTSGQETQYFGPGTRLLVL.

The chain uses TRBV9 and TRBJ2-1; 8 bases are a match to TRBD1. The CDR3 has 15 residues. Trimming at V came to 4 bases and at J to 5 bases, leaving 8 bases not matched to a gene. Looked up from germline, CDR1 is SGDLS and CDR2 is YYNGEE. The CDR3 is CASSPRTGTHNEQFF. The CDR3 region has the DNA TGTGCCAGCAGCCCCAGGACAGGGACCCACAATGAGCAGTTCTTC.

The chain is built from TRBV23-1 and TRBJ1-3, with TRBD1 matching 8 bases. TRBV23-1 belongs to the ORF category, with a function that is uncertain. The ends lost 3 bases at V and 5 bases at J; junction bases unmatched: 6. CDR3 size: 15 residues. The CDR3: CASSHQRTGRNTIYF. CDR3 sequence (DNA): TGCGCCAGCAGTCACCAAAGGACAGGGCGAAACACCATATATTTT.

This clone was counted a single time. This rearrangement joins TRBV7-2 to TRBJ1-4, with D possibly matching TRBD1 (6 bases). CDR1 and CDR2 from the germline V gene are SGHTA and FQGNSA. Deletions cut 5 bases from V and 4 bases from J, with 17 bases between. The CDR3 loop spans 16 amino acids. In nucleotides, the CDR3 is TGTGCCAGCAGCCTTGGGGGCGGGTTGGGTAATGAAAAACTGTTTTTT. Translating gives CASSLGGGLGNEKLFF. Using reference TRBV7-2 and TRBJ1-4 for the parts outside the CDR3, the full variable domain is GAGVSQSPSNKVTEKGKDVELRCDPISGHTALYWYRQSLGQGLEFLIYFQGNSAPDKSGLPSDRFSAERTGGSVSTLTIQRTQQEDSAVYLCASSLGGGLGNEKLFFGSGTQLSVL.

This clone was counted a few times. The chain couples TRBV5-8 to TRBJ2-1; 8 bases map to TRBD1. With 0 bases clipped from V and 10 bases from J, the junction kept 6 bases outside the gene matches. Germline lookup yields CDR1 SGHTS and CDR2 YDEGEE. The CDR3 length is 14 residues. Written as DNA, the CDR3 is TGTGCCAGCAGCTTGGCGCAGGGGGCGAGCGAGCAGTTCTTC. As protein: CASSLAQGASEQFF.

The V call is TRBV11-2, the J call TRBJ2-1; D gene unclear. V was pared by 2 bases and J by 4 bases, with 9 bases between. The CDR3 is 14 amino acids. Germline V gene data show CDR1 as SGHAT and CDR2 as FQNNGV. The CDR3 loop is CASSLRVLYNEQFF. The CDR3, as DNA: TGTGCCAGCAGCTTAAGGGTTCTGTACAATGAGCAGTTCTTC.

This chain joins TRBV19 and TRBJ1-5; D is unclear. The germline V and J ends were trimmed by 0 bases and 11 bases, with 17 bases remaining between them. Germline CDR1 reads LNHDA; CDR2 reads SQIVND (reference sequence). This CDR3 has 15 amino acids. The CDR3 is CASSIEEGLFGTQHF. Here the CDR3 DNA reads TGTGCCAGTAGTATAGAGGAGGGTCTCTTCGGGACCCAGCATTTT.

Turning to this clone: The same CDR3 can be traced to other DNA sequences in this sample. The chain joins TRBV29-1 to TRBJ1-1; TRBD1 matches at 9 bases. Germline V gene lookup returns CDR1 SQVTM and CDR2 ANQGSEA. With V trimmed by 5 bases and J by 4 bases, 2 bases remained unmatched. The CDR3 extends over 12 amino acids. The CDR3, as DNA: TGCAGCGTTCAGACAGGGGGCACTGAAGCTTTCTTT. Amino acid sequence: CSVQTGGTEAFF.

Concerning this clone: Other DNA sequences from this sample encode an identical CDR3 as well. The V gene is TRBV5-1, the J gene TRBJ1-1; 8 bases are a match to TRBD1. CDR1 SGHRS and CDR2 YFSETQ come from the germline V gene. The CDR3 spans 13 residues. Unmatched junction bases numbered 0, after V lost 0 bases and J lost 5 bases. The CDR3 loop is CASSLDRGTEAFF. For the CDR3, the DNA is TGCGCCAGCAGCTTGGACAGGGGGACTGAAGCTTTCTTT.

On this clone itself: Other nucleotide sequences from this sample produce the same CDR3. The chain couples TRBV5-1 to TRBJ2-5; D unresolved. Per germline, CDR1 SGHRS and CDR2 YFSETQ. V was shortened by 0 bases and J by 2 bases, with 5 bases between the two germline ends. The CDR3 contains 13 residues. The CDR3 DNA is TGCGCCAGCAGCTTGGGGCCTCAAGAGACCCAGTACTTC. Translating it yields CASSLGPQETQYF.

J is TRBJ2-1 and V is TRBV5-6; 9 bases fit TRBD2. Trimming cost V 0 bases and J 4 bases; bases outside gene matches: 2. Per germline, CDR1 SGHDT and CDR2 YYEEEE. This CDR3 spans 15 amino acids. CDR3 DNA sequence: TGTGCCAGCAGCTTGGTTCTAGCGGGGTACAATGAGCAGTTCTTC. Amino acids: CASSLVLAGYNEQFF. The variable domain in full, completed from reference TRBV5-6 and TRBJ2-1, reads DAGVTQSPTHLIKTRGQQVTLRCSPKSGHDTVSWYQQALGQGPQFIFQYYEEEERQRGNFPDRFSGHQFPNYSSELNVNALLLGDSALYLCASSLVLAGYNEQFFGPGTRLTVL.

V gene TRBV10-3 combines with J gene TRBJ1-1; unclear D gene. Trimming pared 4 bases from V and 1 base from J, leaving 7 bases between. CDR3 length: 13 residues. Per germline, CDR1 ENHRY and CDR2 SYGVKD. CDR3 bases: TGTGCCATCAGTGGGTACGCGAACACTGAAGCTTTCTTT. It is translated as CAISGYANTEAFF.

This clone was detected a few times. The genes are TRBV5-1 and TRBJ2-7; no reliable D call. Germline loops: CDR1 SGHRS, CDR2 YFSETQ. The CDR3 sequence is 11 residues long. Trimming took 2 bases from V and 4 from J, leaving 4 bases between them. The CDR3: CASSLPYEQYF. DNA for the CDR3: TGCGCCAGCAGCTTACCTTACGAGCAGTACTTC.

CDR3 DNA sequence: TGCAGCGTATCGTCCCAAGAGACCCAGTACTTC. Amino acid sequence: CSVSSQETQYF. The J gene is TRBJ2-5, the V gene TRBV29-1; D is unclear. CDR1 and CDR2 (germline): SQVTM, ANQGSEA. V was clipped by 6 bases and J by 1 base, with 6 bases between them. CDR3 size: 11 residues. Variable domain in full (rest from reference TRBV29-1 and TRBJ2-5): SAVISQKPSRDICQRGTSLTIQCQVDSQVTMMFWYRQQPGQSLTLIATANQGSEATYESGFVIDKFPISRPNLTFSTLTVSNMSPEDSSIYLCSVSSQETQYFGPGTRLLVL.

The V call is TRBV7-3, the J call TRBJ2-1; 8 bases map to TRBD2. This CDR3 is 15 amino acids long. With V trimmed by 3 bases and J by 5 bases, 6 bases remained unmatched. Germline V gives CDR1 SGHTA, CDR2 FQGTGA. The CDR3 here is CASSLSSGGNNEQFF. In nucleotides, the CDR3 is TGTGCCAGCAGCTTGTCATCGGGGGGGAACAATGAGCAGTTCTTC.